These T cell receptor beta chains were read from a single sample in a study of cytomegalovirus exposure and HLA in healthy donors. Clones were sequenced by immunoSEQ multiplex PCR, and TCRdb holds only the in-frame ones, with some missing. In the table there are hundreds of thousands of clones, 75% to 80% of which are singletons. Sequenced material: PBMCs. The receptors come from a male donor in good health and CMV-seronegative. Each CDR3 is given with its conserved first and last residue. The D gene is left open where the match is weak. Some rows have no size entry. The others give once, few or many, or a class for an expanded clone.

TGCGCCAGCAGCCAAGACCGGACAGGGGATGGCTACACCTTC | CASSQDRTGDGYTF | TRBD1 | TRBV4-3 | few | TRBJ1-2
TGTGCCAGCATCCACCCCGGGTCGGAGGGTAGCCACGAGCAGTACTTC | CASIHPGSEGSHEQYF | . | TRBV2 | . | TRBJ2-7
TGTGCCAGCAGCTCCGGGTCTTACAATGAGCAGTTCTTC | CASSSGSYNEQFF | . | TRBV7-2 | . | TRBJ2-1
TGTGCCAGCACTCGGGACAGGGGGAATTCACCCCTCCACTTT | CASTRDRGNSPLHF | TRBD1 | TRBV6-1 | once | TRBJ1-6
TGTGCCAGCAGTCTTAGCGGGAGAGTTTACTACGAGCAGTACTTC | CASSLSGRVYYEQYF | TRBD2 | TRBV27 | . | TRBJ2-7
TGTGCCAGCGTTCGGAAAACAGGGGGCACTGAAGCTTTCTTT | CASVRKTGGTEAFF | TRBD1 | TRBV6-6 | . | TRBJ1-1
TGTGCCACTTCTACCGGGGACAGGGGCCGCCGGGGCAATCAGCCCCAGCATTTT | CATSTGDRGRRGNQPQHF | TRBD1 | TRBV5-4 | . | TRBJ1-5
TGTGCCAGCAGCGCGGGACAGGGGGCAAACTATGGCTACACCTTC | CASSAGQGANYGYTF | TRBD1 | TRBV9 | once | TRBJ1-2
TGCGCCAGCAGCGGCGGGACAGGCGGGTACCAAGAGACCCAGTACTTC | CASSGGTGGYQETQYF | TRBD1 | TRBV5-1 | . | TRBJ2-5
TGTGCCAGCAGCTTGGATAGCGGGAGCGTAGCCGGGGAGCTGTTTTTT | CASSLDSGSVAGELFF | TRBD2 | TRBV5-6 | . | TRBJ2-2
TGCGCCAGCAGCCCCTCGACAGGTGCCCCCCTCGAGCAGTACTTC | CASSPSTGAPLEQYF | . | TRBV4-1 | . | TRBJ2-7
TGTGCCAGCAGCTTAATCCCTAGCCCCGATACGCAGTATTTT | CASSLIPSPDTQYF | . | TRBV7-3 | . | TRBJ2-3
TGCGCCAGCAGCTCGGAGGTCTCCCTCTCCTACAATGAGCAGTTCTTC | CASSSEVSLSYNEQFF | . | TRBV5-1 | few | TRBJ2-1
TGTGCCAGCAGCTTACAGGGCGCCACTGAAGCTTTCTTT | CASSLQGATEAFF | . | TRBV11-2 | . | TRBJ1-1
TGTGCCAGCAGTCCTTGGGTAGCGGGGGACAATGAGCAGTTCTTC | CASSPWVAGDNEQFF | TRBD2 | TRBV2 | . | TRBJ2-1
TGTGCCAGCAGCCAAGCTATGGCTGGGTTCGGGACAGATACGCAGTATTTT | CASSQAMAGFGTDTQYF | . | TRBV14 | . | TRBJ2-3
TGTTCCAGCCTATCTTATCAGGGTCTTGTACGGGAGGACACAGATACGCAGTATTTT | CSSLSYQGLVREDTDTQYF | TRBD2 | TRBV7-9 | . | TRBJ2-3
TGTGCCAGCAGTTCCGGGACTGACTCCTACGAGCAGTACTTC | CASSSGTDSYEQYF | . | TRBV7-6 | once | TRBJ2-7